Listed below are T cell receptor beta chains from one sample, sequenced in a study of T cells in localized non-small cell lung cancer. Method: immunoSEQ multiplex PCR; TCRdb's copy keeps in-frame clones and lacks some. Among about 59,000 clones listed, about 87% were seen once. Sequenced material: peripheral blood, taken before any cancer treatment. These receptors all come from a man aged 35-69 years with stage I squamous cell lung carcinoma. CDR3s include the opening cysteine and the closing phenylalanine or tryptophan. The D gene is left open where the match is weak. Not all rows give a size; the values are once, few, many and, for expanded clones, a class.

J gene: TRBJ2-3; D gene: NA; V gene: TRBV7-2; clone size: NA; CDR3 DNA: TGTGCCAGCAGCTTAGAAGGCAGGGGAGATACGCAGTATTTT; CDR3 protein: CASSLEGRGDTQYF
J gene: TRBJ2-1; D gene: TRBD1; V gene: TRBV29-1; clone size: NA; CDR3 DNA: TGCAGCGTTAACCGGGACAGGGTCTACAATGAGCAGTTCTTC; CDR3 protein: CSVNRDRVYNEQFF
J gene: TRBJ2-5; D gene: TRBD2; V gene: TRBV9; clone size: NA; CDR3 DNA: TGTGCCAGCACCGTGGGACTAGTGGACCAAGAGACCCAGTACTTC; CDR3 protein: CASTVGLVDQETQYF
J gene: TRBJ2-2; D gene: NA; V gene: TRBV5-1; clone size: NA; CDR3 DNA: TGCGCCAGCAGCCCCGGGGCCCTTGAAGGGGAGCTGTTTTTT; CDR3 protein: CASSPGALEGELFF
J gene: TRBJ1-2; D gene: TRBD1; V gene: TRBV6-6; clone size: NA; CDR3 DNA: TGTGCCAGCAGATTGGACAGGGACCGCTACACCTTC; CDR3 protein: CASRLDRDRYTF
J gene: TRBJ1-2; D gene: NA; V gene: TRBV15; clone size: NA; CDR3 DNA: TGTGCCACCAGCAGAGGGGAGGGATCCTATGGCTACACCTTC; CDR3 protein: CATSRGEGSYGYTF
J gene: TRBJ2-5; D gene: NA; V gene: TRBV5-1; clone size: NA; CDR3 DNA: TGCGCCAGCAGCAACCTTGTCCAAGAGACCCAGTACTTC; CDR3 protein: CASSNLVQETQYF
J gene: TRBJ2-3; D gene: NA; V gene: TRBV10-3; clone size: once; CDR3 DNA: TGTGCCATCAGTAGGCAAAATCAGGGAACAGATACGCAGTATTTT; CDR3 protein: CAISRQNQGTDTQYF
J gene: TRBJ2-5; D gene: NA; V gene: TRBV4-3; clone size: NA; CDR3 DNA: TGCGCCAGCAGCCAAGATCTAGCCCGGGAGACCCAGTACTTC; CDR3 protein: CASSQDLARETQYF
J gene: TRBJ1-5; D gene: NA; V gene: TRBV28; clone size: NA; CDR3 DNA: TGTGCCAGCAGTATGAATCAGCCCCAGCATTTT; CDR3 protein: CASSMNQPQHF
J gene: TRBJ2-7; D gene: TRBD2; V gene: TRBV11-2; clone size: NA; CDR3 DNA: TGTGCCAGCAGCTCCTTCAGGGGACTAGCGGCATCTGTGACACGGCAGTACTTC; CDR3 protein: CASSSFRGLAASVTRQYF
J gene: TRBJ1-5; D gene: NA; V gene: TRBV6-8; clone size: NA; CDR3 DNA: TGTGCCAGCAGCCAAATGGGTAGCAATCAGCCCCAGCATTTT; CDR3 protein: CASSQMGSNQPQHF
J gene: TRBJ2-1; D gene: NA; V gene: TRBV4-3; clone size: NA; CDR3 DNA: TGCGCCAGCAGCCAAGATGGGGTAGCTTTCCTTTCCTACAATGAGCAGTTCTTC; CDR3 protein: CASSQDGVAFLSYNEQFF
J gene: TRBJ1-2; D gene: NA; V gene: TRBV10-3; clone size: NA; CDR3 DNA: TGTGCCATCAGTGAGGGGGCCCTGGGGGGCGGCTACACCTTC; CDR3 protein: CAISEGALGGGYTF
J gene: TRBJ2-5; D gene: TRBD2; V gene: TRBV27; clone size: once; CDR3 DNA: TGTGCCAGCAGTTTCCGCCGCGGGAGTCTCCAAGAGACCCAGTACTTC; CDR3 protein: CASSFRRGSLQETQYF
J gene: TRBJ1-2; D gene: TRBD1; V gene: TRBV4-1; clone size: NA; CDR3 DNA: TGCGCCAGCAGCCCGGGACAGGGGGTGGGCTACACCTTC; CDR3 protein: CASSPGQGVGYTF
J gene: TRBJ2-1; D gene: NA; V gene: TRBV7-9; clone size: NA; CDR3 DNA: TGTGCCAGCAGCCCTCGTAACAATGAGCAGTTCTTC; CDR3 protein: CASSPRNNEQFF
J gene: TRBJ2-5; D gene: NA; V gene: TRBV10-3; clone size: NA; CDR3 DNA: TGTGCCATCAGTGAGAGGGCCCGGGGGGCAGAGACCCAGTACTTC; CDR3 protein: CAISERARGAETQYF
J gene: TRBJ1-1; D gene: NA; V gene: TRBV19; clone size: NA; CDR3 DNA: TGTGCCAGTACGCCCGTCAGGGTGGTTGTGAACACTGAAGCTTTCTTT; CDR3 protein: CASTPVRVVVNTEAFF
J gene: TRBJ2-2; D gene: NA; V gene: TRBV5-1; clone size: NA; CDR3 DNA: TGCGCCAGCAGCTTACCGACTACCACGAACACCGGGGAGCTGTTTTTT; CDR3 protein: CASSLPTTTNTGELFF
J gene: TRBJ1-1; D gene: NA; V gene: TRBV9; clone size: NA; CDR3 DNA: TGTGCCAGCAGCGTAGCCGCGAACACTGAAGCTTTCTTT; CDR3 protein: CASSVAANTEAFF
J gene: TRBJ2-5; D gene: NA; V gene: TRBV28; clone size: NA; CDR3 DNA: TGTGCCAGCGCCCAAGGGGCTTCGAAGACCCAGTACTTC; CDR3 protein: CASAQGASKTQYF
J gene: TRBJ1-4; D gene: NA; V gene: TRBV15; clone size: NA; CDR3 DNA: TGTGCCACCAGCGAGGGCCTGGCTAATGAAAAACTGTTTTTT; CDR3 protein: CATSEGLANEKLFF
J gene: TRBJ2-1; D gene: TRBD1; V gene: TRBV10-3; clone size: NA; CDR3 DNA: TGTGCCATCAGTGATCCAGGCCGACAGGGGGCGGCCAATGAGCAGTTCTTC; CDR3 protein: CAISDPGRQGAANEQFF
J gene: TRBJ1-1; D gene: NA; V gene: TRBV6-5; clone size: NA; CDR3 DNA: TGTGCCAGCAGTTACTATGGATACACTGAAGCTTTCTTT; CDR3 protein: CASSYYGYTEAFF
J gene: TRBJ1-1; D gene: TRBD1; V gene: TRBV2; clone size: NA; CDR3 DNA: TGTGCCAGCAGTGTCAACAGGGGGCCGAACACTGAAGCTTTCTTT; CDR3 protein: CASSVNRGPNTEAFF
J gene: TRBJ2-2; D gene: NA; V gene: TRBV7-9; clone size: NA; CDR3 DNA: TGTGCCAGCAGCTTAGGAGTGAACACCGGGGAGCTGTTTTTT; CDR3 protein: CASSLGVNTGELFF
J gene: TRBJ2-7; D gene: NA; V gene: TRBV14; clone size: NA; CDR3 DNA: TGTGCCAGCAGCCAACTCGAGAAGGGCGAGCAGTACTTC; CDR3 protein: CASSQLEKGEQYF
J gene: TRBJ2-1; D gene: TRBD2; V gene: TRBV30; clone size: few; CDR3 DNA: TGTGCCTGGAGCCATGGACTAGCGGGAGGGCCGAATGAGCAGTTCTTC; CDR3 protein: CAWSHGLAGGPNEQFF
J gene: TRBJ1-1; D gene: NA; V gene: TRBV29-1; clone size: NA; CDR3 DNA: TGCAGCGTTGAAGTTCGAACGAACACTGAAGCTTTCTTT; CDR3 protein: CSVEVRTNTEAFF
J gene: TRBJ1-5; D gene: TRBD1; V gene: TRBV28; clone size: NA; CDR3 DNA: TGTGCCAGCGGATCTGGACAGGCTCAGCCCCAGCATTTT; CDR3 protein: CASGSGQAQPQHF
J gene: TRBJ1-2; D gene: TRBD1; V gene: TRBV7-9; clone size: NA; CDR3 DNA: TGTGCCAGCAGCAGCCGACAGGGGGCCGCCTATGGCTACACCTTC; CDR3 protein: CASSSRQGAAYGYTF
J gene: TRBJ1-4; D gene: NA; V gene: TRBV4-1; clone size: NA; CDR3 DNA: TGCGCCAGCAGCCAAGATCCGGACGTCGGGCCCCGACTCGCAACTAATGAAAAACTGTTTTTT; CDR3 protein: CASSQDPDVGPRLATNEKLFF
J gene: TRBJ2-7; D gene: TRBD1; V gene: TRBV19; clone size: NA; CDR3 DNA: TGTGCCAGTCGAAGGCGAGGGGGCCTTGACTACGAGCAGTACTTC; CDR3 protein: CASRRRGGLDYEQYF
J gene: TRBJ2-3; D gene: TRBD1; V gene: TRBV5-1; clone size: NA; CDR3 DNA: TGCGCCAGCAGCTACCGGGACAGGGGGTCAGATACGCAGTATTTT; CDR3 protein: CASSYRDRGSDTQYF
J gene: TRBJ1-1; D gene: NA; V gene: TRBV5-1; clone size: NA; CDR3 DNA: TGCGCCAGCAGCTTGTTTAGGGCTGGGACTGAAGCTTTCTTT; CDR3 protein: CASSLFRAGTEAFF
J gene: TRBJ1-3; D gene: NA; V gene: TRBV11-2; clone size: NA; CDR3 DNA: TGTGCCAGCAGCCCCAGGATGGTTATAAGTGGAAACACCATATATTTT; CDR3 protein: CASSPRMVISGNTIYF
J gene: TRBJ1-2; D gene: NA; V gene: TRBV10-3; clone size: once; CDR3 DNA: TGTGCCATCAGTGAGTCGCCGGCTGATGGCTACACCTTC; CDR3 protein: CAISESPADGYTF
J gene: TRBJ1-2; D gene: NA; V gene: TRBV20-1; clone size: NA; CDR3 DNA: TGCAGTGCTAGAGCAGGGATAGGCTACACCTTC; CDR3 protein: CSARAGIGYTF
J gene: TRBJ1-2; D gene: NA; V gene: TRBV10-3; clone size: once; CDR3 DNA: TGTGCCATCAGTTCACCGCCCGTCGGCTATGGCTACACCTTC; CDR3 protein: CAISSPPVGYGYTF
J gene: TRBJ2-7; D gene: TRBD2; V gene: TRBV11-2; clone size: NA; CDR3 DNA: TGTGCCAGCAGTCGAACTAGCGGGAGTGCCTACGAGCAGTACTTC; CDR3 protein: CASSRTSGSAYEQYF
J gene: TRBJ1-2; D gene: NA; V gene: TRBV29-1; clone size: NA; CDR3 DNA: TGCAGCGCTGCTTTGCGAGGCGCATCTGGCTACACCTTC; CDR3 protein: CSAALRGASGYTF
J gene: TRBJ2-6; D gene: NA; V gene: TRBV5-5; clone size: NA; CDR3 DNA: TGTGCCAGCAGCTTGTTTATCTCTGGGGCCAACGTCCTGACTTTC; CDR3 protein: CASSLFISGANVLTF
J gene: TRBJ2-1; D gene: NA; V gene: TRBV19; clone size: NA; CDR3 DNA: TGTGCCAGTAGTATCGGGAGCTCCTACAATGAGCAGTTCTTC; CDR3 protein: CASSIGSSYNEQFF
J gene: TRBJ1-2; D gene: NA; V gene: TRBV2; clone size: NA; CDR3 DNA: TGTGCCAGCGCCCAACTTCACAGCGCTGGTGGCTACACCTTC; CDR3 protein: CASAQLHSAGGYTF
J gene: TRBJ1-5; D gene: TRBD1; V gene: TRBV19; clone size: few; CDR3 DNA: TGTGCCAGCACCCAACAGGGGAGTCGGAGCAATCAGCCCCAGCATTTT; CDR3 protein: CASTQQGSRSNQPQHF
J gene: TRBJ2-1; D gene: TRBD2; V gene: TRBV5-4; clone size: NA; CDR3 DNA: TGTGCCAGCAGCTCCCCCGCTAGCGGGAGATACAATGAGCAGTTCTTC; CDR3 protein: CASSSPASGRYNEQFF